This is a list of T cell receptor beta chains from one sample in a study of cytomegalovirus exposure and HLA in healthy donors. The assay was immunoSEQ multiplex PCR, and TCRdb's table has in-frame clones only and misses some. The sample has more than 110,000 clones, 73% seen once. Sequenced material: PBMCs. These receptors were obtained from a woman aged 40 to 50 in good health and CMV-seronegative. Both conserved end residues are trimmed from each CDR3. D genes are given only for firm matches.

j_gene | v_gene | len | d_gene | CDR3aa
TRBJ1-6 | TRBV11-2 | 12 | NA | ASSPDGGYSPLH
TRBJ1-5 | TRBV2 | 11 | NA | ASSPDSNQPQH
TRBJ2-3 | TRBV4-2 | 15 | NA | ASSLGSGGASTDTQY
TRBJ1-6 | TRBV6-5 | 10 | NA | ASSPPNSPLH
TRBJ1-1 | TRBV5-6 | 11 | TRBD1 | ASSRTGDTEAF
TRBJ1-1 | TRBV11-2 | 11 | TRBD1 | ASSPTGETEAF
TRBJ2-1 | TRBV10-3 | 15 | TRBD2 | ATALSGGAGDGGEQF
TRBJ1-6 | TRBV4-1 | 16 | TRBD1 | ASSQMGGQGADNSPLH
TRBJ1-2 | TRBV7-6 | 13 | NA | ASSPAMGGARGYT
TRBJ1-6 | TRBV7-8 | 13 | NA | ASSLVTNYNSPLH
TRBJ1-1 | TRBV4-1 | 16 | TRBD1 | ASSQPRTGMWMNTEAF
TRBJ2-1 | TRBV9 | 13 | NA | ASSVVGSSYNEQF
TRBJ1-2 | TRBV28 | 16 | TRBD1 | ASSSPIGTGGADYGYT
TRBJ2-7 | TRBV6-5 | 13 | NA | ASSYSMGPAYEQY
TRBJ2-2 | TRBV4-3 | 14 | NA | ASSQDSRGPARELF
TRBJ2-7 | TRBV14 | 11 | NA | ASSQDRRYEQY
TRBJ2-1 | TRBV2 | 12 | TRBD2 | ATNPGLAAHEQF
TRBJ1-1 | TRBV5-1 | 12 | TRBD1 | ASSSGQGRTEAF
TRBJ2-2 | TRBV6-6 | 13 | NA | ASSYTWRDTGELF
TRBJ1-2 | TRBV7-9 | 13 | NA | SSSSPQSVIYGYT
TRBJ2-7 | TRBV6-1 | 14 | TRBD1 | ASSEAVFQGAYEQY
TRBJ1-5 | TRBV7-3 | 14 | TRBD1 | ASSLDRGPSNQPQH
TRBJ1-1 | TRBV28 | 12 | NA | ASRLGGGATEAF
TRBJ1-2 | TRBV29-1 | 11 | NA | SVEGGTAYGYT
TRBJ1-6 | TRBV2 | 13 | NA | ASSPEGRDNSPLH
TRBJ2-3 | TRBV11-2 | 13 | NA | ASSPLDWYEDTQY
TRBJ2-1 | TRBV27 | 12 | TRBD2 | ASTHGGRNNEQF
TRBJ2-1 | TRBV28 | 12 | TRBD2 | ASSSGGLYNEQF
TRBJ1-2 | TRBV18 | 11 | TRBD1 | ASSTTGDYGYT
TRBJ1-5 | TRBV5-1 | 12 | NA | ASSLGESREPQH
TRBJ1-5 | TRBV9 | 11 | NA | ASSLHEGQPQH
TRBJ2-3 | TRBV7-2 | 16 | NA | ASSSRRGNVGSTDTQY
TRBJ2-7 | TRBV2 | 10 | TRBD1 | ASSATGTGLV
TRBJ2-1 | TRBV2 | 13 | TRBD2 | ASSPYSRGGGEQF
TRBJ2-3 | TRBV6-1 | 14 | NA | ASSDPARTVGDTQY
TRBJ2-3 | TRBV6-5 | 12 | NA | ASSYFSRSDTQY
TRBJ2-5 | TRBV4-1 | 14 | NA | ASSQAGTQGGETQY